This record concerns one TCR beta chain sequence. This clonotype was counted a single time. Its cognate antigen has yet to be identified. Germline and junction disagree at one end, which may indicate a read error. The sample belongs to a study of CD8+CD57+ T cells in acquired aplastic anemia (dated by TCRdb to the late 2010s). About the investigation overall: DNA extracted from sorted CD4+ and CD8+ cells had a mean of approximately 3 ug, with a range of about 0.19 to 27.4 ug. CD8+CD57+ expansion was defined as a frequency above the mean frequency observed in healthy subjects.

Overall study results and their limits: CD8+ Simpson's diversity did not differ significantly between patients and healthy controls (P=0.060). Although under 35 CD8+ CDR3 sequences were shared by patients and controls, these sequences appeared highly expressed in patients and within the immunodominant clones of patients.

From a lookup of the germline V gene (reference sequence), CDR1 and CDR2 are LGHDT and YNNKEL. CDR3 length: 14 amino acids, cysteine to phenylalanine. The DNA shown is the 42-base CDR3, in frame from base 1. Expansion of CD8+CD57+ cells had been shown by flow cytometry in the patients chosen for sequencing. All patients had severe acquired aplastic anemia diagnosed by International Study of Aplastic Anemia and Agranulocytosis and Camitta criteria. At the time blood was sampled, none of the patients had received any therapy. In the study, sorted CD4+ and CD8+ blood T cells from patients with severe aplastic anemia and from healthy subjects underwent deep sequencing of TCR repertoires. Patients were enrolled in the USA under clinicaltrials.gov protocols 00001620, 01623167, 00001397, 00071045, 00081523 and 00961064. Ficoll-Paque density gradient centrifugation was used to isolate peripheral blood mononuclear cells. CD4+ and CD8+ T cells were sorted by FACS or magnetic beads before DNA extraction.

Genomic DNA was used as template for profiling of TCR beta VDJ combinations and CDR3 sequences. An Illumina HiSeq 2000 was the platform used for TCR repertoire sequencing. The study's processing was this. TRBV/TRBJ rearrangement plots, CDR3 size and DJ length profiles, and Simpson's diversity index were used to assess repertoires. The immunodominant clone was defined as the most abundant DNA sequence in deep sequencing data. CDR3 amino acid sequences were screened for sharing across subjects and were compared with published repertoires and the VDJdb database. The raw public reads went through TCRdb reprocessing: fastp at Q25, MiXCR clone calling, in-frame beta chains kept. Merged by CDR3 protein, the rows form single entries marked with the most common genes and DNA. The V and J calls, along with clone size, are taken from TCRdb and not from the paper's own processing. This sample comprises around 220,000 distinct CDR3 sequences, roughly 50% of them detected only once. The top ten clones comprise approximately 20% of the sample.

Sequenced sample: sorted CD4+, CD8+, or CD8+CD57+ T cells (not recorded which) from PBMCs. The chain joins TRBV3-1 to TRBJ2-1; the junction holds 8 bases that match TRBD1. The sequence derives from a human donor with aplastic anemia. CDR3 region: CVSSQGQGRNEQFF. The nucleotide sequence is given as TGTGTCAGCAGCCAAGGACAGGGCCGCAATGAGCAGTTCTTC.